A single sample is the source of the 20 T cell receptor beta chains below, sequenced in a study of blood T cell repertoires in COVID-19. Measured with immunoSEQ multiplex PCR; TCRdb has only the in-frame clones, and not every one. Here the sample spans 150,000 to 200,000 clones, approximately 87% being singletons. The sample taken for sequencing was PBMCs or T cells enriched from blood (not recorded which). Source of these receptors: a woman aged 50 to 60 who had recovered from COVID-19.

The V and J genes are TRBV4-1 and TRBJ1-6, with D unclear. Trimming left V 6 bases short and J 0 bases short, with 12 bases between. Per germline, CDR1 MGHRA and CDR2 YSYEKL. The CDR3 has 16 residues. This CDR3 is CASSQRESSYNSPLHF. The DNA for the CDR3 is TGCGCCAGCAGTCAACGAGAGAGCTCCTATAATTCACCCCTCCACTTT.

The rearrangement links TRBV9 to TRBJ1-1, with D tentatively TRBD1 (6 bases). This CDR3 has 14 amino acids. V lost 0 bases to trimming and J lost 5 bases, with 11 bases between them. Per germline, CDR1 SGDLS and CDR2 YYNGEE. CDR3 loop: CASSVEGVSTEAFF. DNA for the CDR3: TGTGCCAGCAGCGTAGAGGGGGTGAGTACTGAAGCTTTCTTT.

V is TRBV4-2 and J is TRBJ1-2; 12 bases agree with TRBD1. From germline, CDR1 is LGHNA and CDR2 YNFKEQ. After removal of 3 bases from V and 4 bases from J, the junction contained 15 bases not matched to a gene. The CDR3 is 19 amino acids. The CDR3 bases are TGTGCCAGCAGCCAGGACTTTGCGGGACAGGGGGCCGCGGGCTATGGCTACACCTTC. Translation gives CASSQDFAGQGAAGYGYTF.

This rearrangement joins TRBV19 to TRBJ2-3; the match to TRBD1 covers 9 bases. Germline CDR1 and CDR2: LNHDA and SQIVND (reference sequence). This CDR3 is built from 15 residues. V lost 5 bases, J lost 2 bases, and 5 bases stayed unmatched. CDR3 sequence reads: CASSSRDRVTDTQYF. CDR3 DNA: TGTGCCAGTAGTTCCCGGGACAGGGTCACAGATACGCAGTATTTT.

The chain is built from TRBV4-3 and TRBJ2-3; D is perhaps TRBD2 (7 bases). Germline loops: CDR1 LGHNA, CDR2 YSLEER. This CDR3 contains 16 residues. The germline V and J ends were trimmed by 2 bases and 5 bases, with 17 bases remaining between them. The CDR3 coding sequence is TGCGCCAGCAGCCAACATTGGAGGGGGGGGAGAGATACGCAGTATTTT. Residues: CASSQHWRGGRDTQYF.

V and J are TRBV19 and TRBJ2-7, with a tentative D call TRBD2 (5 bases). The CDR3 covers 12 residues. V lost 6 bases and J 7 bases, leaving 13 bases between the germline ends. Germline V gives CDR1 LNHDA, CDR2 SQIVND (reference sequence). The CDR3 here is CASRPGFGEQYF. DNA of the CDR3: TGTGCCAGTAGGCCGGGGTTTGGAGAGCAGTACTTC.

The chain recombines TRBV3-1 (or the pseudogene TRBV3-2) with TRBJ2-7, with 13 bases lining up with TRBD2. The CDR3 spans 20 residues. Germline V gives CDR1 LGHDT, CDR2 YNNKEL (reference sequence). V dropped 0 bases and J dropped 2; count of bases not matched to a gene: 13. For the CDR3, the DNA is TGTGCCAGCAGCCAAGATAGAGGGGGACTAGCGGGGCTGTCCGCCTACGAGCAGTACTTC. Translating gives CASSQDRGGLAGLSAYEQYF.

This chain connects TRBV7-8 to TRBJ1-3, with TRBD1 matching over 10 bases. J was trimmed by 1 base and V by 4 bases; bases with no gene match: 7. CDR1 and CDR2 from the germline V gene are SGHVS and FQNEAQ. CDR3 size: 17 residues. The CDR3 DNA reads TGTGCCAGCAGCTCCCCCGGGACAGGGGTTTCTGGAAACACCATATATTTT. This translates into CASSSPGTGVSGNTIYF.

The chain uses TRBV11-3 and TRBJ2-5; the D gene is possibly TRBD1 (5 bases). The CDR3 covers 15 residues. Germline CDR1 SGHNT, CDR2 YENEEA. Trimming shortened V by 5 bases and J by 4 bases, and 17 bases separated the two germline ends. The CDR3 region is CASSPSSGARETQYF. The CDR3 bases are TGTGCCAGCAGCCCCTCCTCTGGGGCGAGAGAGACCCAGTACTTC.

The CDR3 DNA is TGCGCCAGCAGCTTGGCGGCAGGGAAAGGGTATGAGCAGTTCTTC. It yields the protein CASSLAAGKGYEQFF. The V gene is TRBV5-1, the J gene TRBJ2-1, with D possibly TRBD1 on 5 matching bases. Trimming stripped 0 bases from V and 8 bases from J, with 15 bases between. Germline assignment: CDR1 SGHRS and CDR2 YFSETQ. The CDR3 consists of 15 residues.

The chain combines TRBV7-6 with TRBJ2-3; the match to TRBD2 covers 9 bases. This CDR3 comprises 14 residues. Germline trimming cut 2 bases from V and 6 bases from J; bases unmatched to any gene: 3. Per germline, CDR1 SGHVS and CDR2 FNYEAQ. Here the CDR3 reads CASSLSGGMDTQYF. CDR3 in DNA: TGTGCCAGCAGCTTAAGCGGGGGGATGGATACGCAGTATTTT.

The rearrangement links TRBV18 to TRBJ1-1; tentative D call: TRBD1 (6 bases). CDR1 and CDR2 from the germline V gene are KGHSH and LQKENI. The CDR3 spans 14 residues. Trimming shortened V by 4 bases and J by 2 bases, and 11 bases separated the two germline ends. Here the CDR3 DNA reads TGTGCCAGCTCACAGCAGGGGACAAACACTGAAGCTTTCTTT. Protein sequence: CASSQQGTNTEAFF.

This rearrangement joins TRBV2 to TRBJ1-6; possibly TRBD1 for D (5 bases). The CDR3 runs 16 residues. Germline CDR1 is SNHLY and CDR2 is FYNNEI. Trimming took off 2 bases at V and 9 bases at J, with 17 bases between the two ends. The CDR3 DNA is TGTGCCAGCAGTGAATTCGGGACTCAGGCCGTTTCACCCCTCCACTTT. Amino acids: CASSEFGTQAVSPLHF.

The chain joins TRBV9 to TRBJ2-1; the D is unclear. V was trimmed by 0 bases and J by 3 bases, leaving 7 bases between them. Germline CDR1 SGDLS, CDR2 YYNGEE. The CDR3 contains 14 residues. CDR3 coding DNA: TGTGCCAGCAGCGTAGTTCCCGGCTACAATGAGCAGTTCTTC. Residues: CASSVVPGYNEQFF.

The V gene is TRBV3-1 (or the pseudogene TRBV3-2), the J gene TRBJ2-7; 9 bases agree with TRBD2. The CDR3 has 16 amino acids. Germline CDR1 is LGHDT and CDR2 is YNNKEL (reference sequence). V dropped 3 bases and J dropped 3; count of bases not matched to a gene: 9. The CDR3 loop reads CASSQPLAGSYYEQYF. CDR3 in DNA: TGTGCCAGCAGCCAGCCCCTAGCGGGGAGTTACTACGAGCAGTACTTC.

The chain is built from TRBV2 and TRBJ2-7; weak D call: TRBD2 (6 bases). V lost 5 bases, J lost 5 bases, and 10 bases lay in between. Germline lookup yields CDR1 SNHLY and CDR2 FYNNEI. CDR3 length: 12 amino acids. The chain's CDR3 is CASSQTRNEQYF. The CDR3 DNA follows: TGTGCCAGCAGTCAGACTAGAAACGAGCAGTACTTC.

This chain connects TRBV9 to TRBJ1-2, with 8 bases lining up with TRBD1. V lost 3 bases to trimming and J lost 8 bases; unmatched junction nucleotides: 12. Germline V gene data show CDR1 as SGDLS and CDR2 as YYNGEE. This CDR3 region has 15 residues. The CDR3 here is CASSAGGRGLEGYTF. The CDR3, as DNA: TGTGCCAGCAGCGCCGGCGGCAGGGGGCTGGAAGGCTACACCTTC.

V is TRBV9 and J is TRBJ2-2; 9 nucleotides match TRBD2. Germline loops: CDR1 SGDLS, CDR2 YYNGEE. Germline trimming cut 3 bases from V and 1 base from J; bases unmatched to any gene: 13. This CDR3 region has 19 residues. The CDR3 DNA is TGTGCCAGCAGCGAGATAGCGGGGGCCGGCTACCTGAACACCGGGGAGCTGTTTTTT. It codes for CASSEIAGAGYLNTGELFF. Full variable domain (outside the CDR3, taken from reference TRBV9 and TRBJ2-2): DSGVTQTPKHLITATGQRVTLRCSPRSGDLSVYWYQQSLDQGLQFLIQYYNGEERAKGNILERFSAQQFPDLHSELNLSSLELGDSALYFCASSEIAGAGYLNTGELFFGEGSRLTVL.

The V call is TRBV12-5, the J call TRBJ2-7, with D perhaps matching TRBD1 (6 bases). Per the germline V gene, CDR1 is LGHNT and CDR2 is FRNRAP. Trimming took off 6 bases at V and 6 bases at J, with 12 bases between the two ends. The CDR3 spans 12 residues. CDR3 nucleotides: TGTGCTAGTGGAGCTCAGGGGATCGAGCAGTACTTC. Its translation: CASGAQGIEQYF.

This clone was detected once. This chain connects TRBV29-1 to TRBJ1-1, with 7 nucleotides matching TRBD1. V shed 1 base, J shed 5 bases, and the junction held 1 base outside the gene matches. This CDR3 has 12 residues. Looked up from germline, CDR1 is SQVTM and CDR2 is ANQGSEA. The CDR3 nucleotides read TGCAGCGTTGAAGCAGGGGGGACTGAAGCTTTCTTT. It yields the protein CSVEAGGTEAFF.